A selection of T cell receptor beta chains follows, all from one sample in a study of CD8+ T cells in alopecia areata. Sequenced by immunoSEQ multiplex PCR; TCRdb stores in-frame clones only, minus some. The sample has over 110,000 clones; roughly 46% are singletons. This specimen consisted of CD4+ T cells sorted from blood, obtained at week 0. Receptor source: a human donor with alopecia areata. CDR3s include the opening cysteine and the closing phenylalanine or tryptophan. The order of the fields is clone size, J gene, V gene, D gene, CDR3 length, CDR3 protein, CDR3 DNA. The D gene is left open where the match is weak. The size of a clone is reported for some rows only, either as once, few or many, or as a class for expanded clones.

>NA|TRBJ2-5|TRBV20-1|NA|11
CSAAFQETQYF
TGCAGTGCCGCATTTCAAGAGACCCAGTACTTC
>few|TRBJ1-1|TRBV7-9|NA|14
CASSAAVMNTEAFF
TGTGCCAGCAGCGCCGCCGTAATGAACACTGAAGCTTTCTTT
>once|TRBJ2-1|TRBV30|NA|12
CAWKGRINEQFF
TGTGCCTGGAAAGGGCGGATCAATGAGCAGTTCTTC
>NA|TRBJ2-5|TRBV27|NA|14
CASSPLAGGETQYF
TGTGCCAGCAGTCCTCTGGCAGGAGGGGAGACCCAGTACTTC
>NA|TRBJ2-3|TRBV30|NA|14
CAWSRGIEADTQYF
TGTGCCTGGAGTCGCGGGATTGAGGCAGATACGCAGTATTTT
>few|TRBJ2-1|TRBV29-1|NA|12
CSSSVSYNEQFF
TGCAGTTCCTCGGTATCCTACAATGAGCAGTTCTTC
>NA|TRBJ1-1|TRBV10-3|TRBD1|13
CATSGTANTEAFF
TGTGCCACCTCCGGGACAGCGAACACTGAAGCTTTCTTT
>NA|TRBJ1-5|TRBV29-1|NA|13
CSVLTGLDQPQHF
TGCAGCGTCTTGACAGGTCTGGATCAGCCCCAGCATTTT
>few|TRBJ2-1|TRBV23-1|TRBD2|16
CASSPSRLAGGGEQFF
TGCGCCAGCAGTCCCTCGCGTCTAGCGGGAGGTGGAGAGCAGTTCTTC
>few|TRBJ1-2|TRBV27|TRBD1|14
CASSSTQGNYGYTF
TGTGCCAGCAGTTCTACACAGGGGAACTATGGCTACACCTTC
>few|TRBJ1-2|TRBV2|NA|14
CASSSRGGSGGYTF
TGTGCCAGCAGTTCGCGGGGAGGTAGTGGTGGCTACACCTTC
>NA|TRBJ1-3|TRBV25-1|NA|11
CASRGGDTIYF
TGTGCCAGCAGGGGGGGGGACACCATATATTTT
>NA|TRBJ1-2|TRBV30|NA|13
CAWSPVRNYGYTF
TGTGCCTGGAGCCCGGTACGGAACTATGGCTACACCTTC
>NA|TRBJ1-1|TRBV7-6|TRBD1|16
CASSYGPTGGNTEAFF
TGTGCCAGCAGCTACGGGCCCACAGGGGGGAACACTGAAGCTTTCTTT
>few|TRBJ2-2|TRBV28|TRBD1|14
CASRVTGGTGELFF
TGTGCCAGCAGAGTGACAGGGGGCACCGGGGAGCTGTTTTTT
>NA|TRBJ1-5|TRBV18|NA|14
CASSNRDSNQPQHF
TGTGCCAGCTCAAACAGGGATAGCAATCAGCCCCAGCATTTT
>NA|TRBJ2-7|TRBV30|NA|14
CAWSRAGRGYEQYF
TGTGCCTGGAGTAGAGCCGGGAGAGGCTACGAGCAGTACTTC
>NA|TRBJ1-1|TRBV29-1|TRBD1|14
CSGTNRGWDTEAFF
TGCAGCGGCACTAACAGGGGCTGGGACACTGAAGCTTTCTTT
>NA|TRBJ2-5|TRBV6-4|NA|15
CASALWPSPAETQYF
TGTGCCAGCGCCCTTTGGCCATCCCCCGCGGAGACCCAGTACTTC